This T cell receptor beta chain was recovered during a study of CXCR3-negative and CXCR3-positive naive CD8 T cells. Study-wide findings and caveats: Naive cells with CXCR3 showed TRB CDR3s that were more hydrophobic than those in CXCR3-negative naive cells. Relative to memory CD8+ cells, whose diversity was much lower, both naive subsets had comparably high diversity. Naive CXCR3-negative and CXCR3-positive cells had similar TRBV-TRBJ usage; memory differed.

Libraries were UMI-labeled 5' RACE TRB cDNA. No DNA is given; TCRdb re-called the 5' RACE reads and lists each CDR3 protein once. In all, the sample yields tens of thousands of distinct CDR3 sequences. The CDR3 loop spans 14 amino acids. Germline CDR1 DFQATT, CDR2 SNEGSKA (reference sequence). For this clonotype: What it binds is unknown.

The material sequenced was naive CXCR3+ CD8+ T cells from blood. Subset meaning: CD45RO-CCR7+CD27+CD95- naive CD8+ T cells expressing CXCR3 (TNR3+). The chain joins TRBV20-1 to TRBJ2-3. The receptor was derived from a human donor in good health. Some clones in this sample may be carry-over from other donors' samples. This CDR3 reads CSARDRLATDTQYF.